Detailed here is one T cell receptor (beta chain). V lost 2 bases to trimming and J lost 2 bases, with 15 bases between them. This CDR3 is built from 16 residues. CDR1 and CDR2 (germline): SGHVS, FQNEAQ. This table comes from immunoSEQ multiplex PCR, and its TCRdb copy is limited to in-frame clones, with some not included. The table shows roughly 380,000 clones, with about 89% occurring only once. The data were obtained in a study of blood T cell repertoires in COVID-19. The receptor was isolated from a woman aged 40 to 50 with COVID-19, enrolled during active disease. The sequenced sample was peripheral blood. The chain employs TRBV7-8 and TRBJ2-5; D might be TRBD1 (6 bases). The chain's CDR3 is CASSLQTGRGQETQYF. In DNA form, the CDR3 reads TGTGCCAGCAGCTTACAAACAGGGCGAGGTCAAGAGACCCAGTACTTC.